This T cell receptor (beta chain) appears in the sequencing data of a study of blood T cell repertoires in COVID-19. Study at large: Sites in the United States, Italy and Spain provided acute and convalescent COVID-19 samples. T cells, B-cell-depleted T cells, or PBMCs supplied cDNA or gDNA.

Authors' processing steps: Nucleated cell number was recorded as an estimate derived from reference gene primer amplification. This table comes from immunoSEQ multiplex PCR, and its TCRdb copy is limited to in-frame clones, with some not included. The V and J calls and clone size come from that table; D and trimming were worked out from the DNA. The sample lists tens of thousands of clones; roughly 80% were seen once. The germline V gene has CDR1 WNHNN and CDR2 SYGVQD (reference sequence). The germline V and J ends were trimmed by 3 bases and 1 base, with 10 bases remaining between them. The CDR3 covers 14 residues.

Sequencing was performed on peripheral blood. The TCR originated in a man aged 50 or older with acute or convalescent COVID-19. The chain links TRBV10-1 to TRBJ2-7, with D possibly TRBD1 on 5 matching bases. The DNA for the CDR3 is TGCGCCAGCAGTGACCCAAGACAGTCCTACGAGCAGTACTTC. Translating it yields CASSDPRQSYEQYF.